The 4 T cell receptor beta chains below come from one sample, sequenced in a study of T and B cells in COVID-19 patients. Blood genomic DNA input for TRB amplification was about 250-550 ng. Multiplex PCR with BIOMED2 TRB-A/B primer pools amplified TRB rearrangements. TCRdb fed the multiplex PCR reads into MiXCR, producing one record per CDR3 protein. The sample carries approximately 16,000 distinct CDR3 sequences, around a quarter recorded once. Specimen: blood. Receptors originate from a human donor who had recovered from COVID-19.

This clonotype has more than one count but fewer than ten. V usage is TRBV19 and J usage is TRBJ1-1, with TRBD1 matching 9 bases. With V trimmed by 3 bases and J by 0 bases, 8 bases remained unmatched. Germline V gene sequence: CDR1 LNHDA, CDR2 SQIVND (reference sequence). The CDR3 loop spans 17 amino acids. Here the CDR3 reads CASSIPQGALLNTEAFF. As DNA, the CDR3 is TGTGCCAGTAGTATTCCACAGGGGGCTTTACTGAACACTGAAGCTTTCTTT.

The chain links TRBV6-5 to TRBJ2-3; 12 positions agree with TRBD2. The CDR3 is 15 residues long. V trimming: 6 bases; J trimming: 1 base; junction bases outside the gene matches: 2. Germline V gene lookup returns CDR1 MNHEY and CDR2 SVGAGI. The CDR3 sequence: CASSRTSGGTDTQYF. The CDR3 nucleotides are TGTGCCAGCAGCCGGACTAGCGGGGGCACAGATACGCAGTATTTT.

The chain recombines TRBV7-2 with TRBJ2-7, with D tentatively TRBD1 (5 bases). In germline, CDR1 is SGHTA, CDR2 FQGNSA. V was shortened by 5 bases and J by 2 bases, with 13 bases between the two germline ends. The CDR3 is made up of 14 amino acids. In DNA form, the CDR3 reads TGTGCCAGCAGCCGACAGTCGCAAACCTACGAGCAGTACTTC. Encoded protein: CASSRQSQTYEQYF.

This clonotype occurred a few times. The chain recombines TRBV18 with TRBJ1-1; D remains ambiguous. CDR1 and CDR2 (germline): KGHSH, LQKENI. The germline V and J ends were trimmed by 3 bases and 0 bases, with 2 bases remaining between them. The CDR3 is made up of 12 amino acids. CDR3 in amino acids: CASSPLNTEAFF. CDR3 sequence (DNA): TGTGCCAGCTCACCGTTGAACACTGAAGCTTTCTTT.